Presented here are 7 T cell receptor beta chains from one specimen sequenced in a study of blood T cells in healthy people across ages. The use of a sample-barcoded 5' primer and a J-beta primer mix characterized a second PCR of roughly 6 to 11 cycles. TCRdb re-called the 5' RACE reads through MiXCR, storing one row per CDR3 protein. In the table there are about 780,000 distinct CDR3 sequences, 46% of which are singletons. The sequenced sample was blood. Receptors were obtained from an elderly man in good health.

This chain uses TRBV14 with TRBJ1-2; D gene uncertain. The CDR3 is 12 amino acids. In germline, CDR1 is SGHDN, CDR2 FVKESK. V was clipped by 5 bases and J by 4 bases, with 8 bases between them. CDR3 nucleotide sequence: TGTGCCAGCAGCGCTCGGAGCTATGGCTACACCTTC. It yields the protein CASSARSYGYTF. Variable domain in full (rest from reference TRBV14 and TRBJ1-2): EAGVTQFPSHSVIEKGQTVTLRCDPISGHDNLYWYRRVMGKEIKFLLHFVKESKQDESGMPNNRFLAERTGGTYSTLKVQPAELEDSGVYFCASSARSYGYTFGSGTRLTVV.

The chain has TRBV10-3 and TRBJ2-1; TRBD2 aligns across 7 bases. V gave up 7 bases and J gave up 4 bases; unmatched junction bases: 7. CDR3 size: 14 residues. Per germline, CDR1 ENHRY and CDR2 SYGVKD. The CDR3 DNA is TGTGCCATCATGGGGGGGGACTATTACAATGAGCAGTTCTTC. This codes for CAIMGGDYYNEQFF.

The chain employs TRBV15 and TRBJ2-5; D uncertain. The DNA end lines up better with TRBJ2-1; the J call may be wrong. CDR1 and CDR2 from the germline V gene are LNHNV and YYDKDF (reference sequence). This CDR3 is 13 amino acids long. CDR3 residues: CASEQSYQETQFF. The DNA for the CDR3 is TGTGCCTCCGAGCAGAGTTACCAAGAGACCCAGTTCTTC.

The genes are TRBV28 and TRBJ2-5; TRBD1 is a possible D gene (5 bases). The CDR3 sequence is 15 residues long. Germline loops: CDR1 MDHEN, CDR2 SYDVKM. V was pared by 6 bases and J by 2 bases, with 16 bases between. The CDR3 protein is CASRTIRVLQETQYF. The DNA of the CDR3 is TGTGCCAGCAGAACTATCAGGGTACTTCAAGAGACCCAGTACTTC. Complete variable domain (other parts from reference TRBV28 and TRBJ2-5): DVKVTQSSRYLVKRTGEKVFLECVQDMDHENMFWYRQDPGLGLRLIYFSYDVKMKEKGDIPEGYSVSREKKERFSLILESASTNQTSMYLCASRTIRVLQETQYFGPGTRLLVL.

This clonotype was observed a single time. The chain employs TRBV19 and TRBJ2-5; 8 nucleotides agree with TRBD1. Germline V gene lookup returns CDR1 LNHDA and CDR2 SQIVND (reference sequence). V was clipped by 8 bases and J by 0 bases; unmatched bases: 11. This CDR3 is built from 16 residues. The CDR3 here is CASQSRDRRYQETQYF. As DNA, the CDR3 is TGTGCCAGTCAGTCCCGGGACAGGAGGTACCAAGAGACCCAGTACTTC.

V is TRBV7-2 and J is TRBJ2-7; D uncertain. The V end lost 2 bases, the J end lost 2 bases, and 13 bases lay between the germline ends. There are 15 residues in the CDR3. CDR1 SGHTA and CDR2 FQGNSA come from the germline V gene. This CDR3 reads CASSLKTPLTYEQYF. Here the CDR3 DNA reads TGTGCCAGCAGCTTAAAGACCCCCCTCACCTACGAGCAGTACTTC.

This clonotype was seen repeatedly, ten times or more. The V call is TRBV21-1, the J call TRBJ2-1; the D call TRBD2 from the table was never checked on the DNA. TRBV21-1 is designated a pseudogene. The CDR3 runs 17 residues. CDR3 sequence (DNA): TGTGCCAGCAGCAAGGTCCTAGCGGGAGGGTTCTACAATGAGCAGTTCTTC. As protein: CASSKVLAGGFYNEQFF.